This T cell receptor (beta chain) was sequenced for a study of blood T cell repertoires in COVID-19. Study-level information: Whether acute or convalescent, the COVID-19 samples came from the United States, Italy and Spain. Sources were T cells, B-cell-depleted T cells, or PBMCs; the material itself was cDNA or gDNA.

The CDR3 has 17 amino acids. The germline gives CDR1 WNHNN, CDR2 SYGVQD (reference sequence). V lost 5 bases and J 0 bases, leaving 17 bases between the germline ends. Authors' methods: Amplification from reference gene primers served as the basis for estimated nucleated cell counts. Assay used: immunoSEQ multiplex PCR; TCRdb lists only in-frame clones, some missing. V, J and clone size are those of that table, while D and trimming were read from the DNA. The table shows 39,000 or so clones, with approximately 85% occurring only once. The chain carries TRBV10-1 and TRBJ2-1, with D possibly TRBD2 on 5 matching bases. Sequences were obtained from peripheral blood. This clonotype was obtained from a man between 40 and 49 years old with active or convalescent COVID-19. For the CDR3, the DNA is TGCGCCAGCAGTTCCGCGGGTTTCTTGGACTCCTACAATGAGCAGTTCTTC. Protein sequence: CASSSAGFLDSYNEQFF.